The T cell receptor (beta chain) under discussion was sequenced for a study of vaccination and CD4 T cells after COVID-19. Researchers used the Oncomine TCR Beta short-read assay to sequence DNA from cultured CD4+ T cells. One entry per CDR3 protein results from TCRdb running MiXCR on the PCR reads. The sample has 7,500 to 9,000 distinct CDR3 sequences; approximately 50% are singletons. Treatment indicated: approximately nine-day PBMC culture with coronavirus spike peptide pools or control peptides (ViraFEST assay). The authors replaced half the medium with fresh IL-2 medium on days 3 and 7. The CDR3 is 15 residues long. Trimming stripped 0 bases from V and 4 bases from J, with 15 bases between. In germline, CDR1 is DFQATT, CDR2 SNEGSKA (reference sequence). This clonotype was counted between two and nine times. Its antigen is not known.

Specimen: CD4+ T cells from blood, cultured in vitro. The chain uses TRBV20-1 and TRBJ1-2; a possible D gene is TRBD1 (6 bases). The sequence derives from a human donor who had recovered from COVID-19. In nucleotides, the CDR3 is TGCAGTGCTAGAGATATAGTCAGGGGTAGCTATGGCTACACCTTC. Translated, it gives CSARDIVRGSYGYTF.